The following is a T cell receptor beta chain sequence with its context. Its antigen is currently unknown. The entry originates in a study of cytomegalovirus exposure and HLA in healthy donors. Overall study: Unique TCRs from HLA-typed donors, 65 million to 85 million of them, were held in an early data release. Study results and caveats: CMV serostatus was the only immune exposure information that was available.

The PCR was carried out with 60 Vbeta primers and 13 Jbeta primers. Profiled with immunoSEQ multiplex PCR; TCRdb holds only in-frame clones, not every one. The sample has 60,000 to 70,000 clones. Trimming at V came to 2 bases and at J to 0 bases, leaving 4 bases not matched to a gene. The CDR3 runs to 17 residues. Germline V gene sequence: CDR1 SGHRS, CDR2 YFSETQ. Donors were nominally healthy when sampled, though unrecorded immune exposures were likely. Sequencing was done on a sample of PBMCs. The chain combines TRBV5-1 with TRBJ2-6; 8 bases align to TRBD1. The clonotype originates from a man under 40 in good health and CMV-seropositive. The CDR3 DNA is TGCGCCAGCAGCTTCCAGGGGGCAACCTCTGGGGCCAACGTCCTGACTTTC. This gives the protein CASSFQGATSGANVLTF.